Below are 27 T cell receptor beta chains sequenced from a single sample in a study of shared clonotypes between healthy human individuals. Using immunoSEQ multiplex PCR, the repertoire was profiled, and TCRdb retains in-frame clones only, with some absent. The table lists 550,000 to 700,000 clones, approximately 73% of them singletons, with 1.5% to 2% in the top ten. Sequencing input: memory CD4+ T cells sorted from blood. Subset here: CD45RA-negative fraction. The receptor source for this set is a woman younger than 45 in good health.

The rearrangement uses TRBV27 and TRBJ2-1; D is ambiguous. The CDR3 runs to 14 residues. Looked up from germline, CDR1 is MNHEY and CDR2 is SMNVEV (reference sequence). Trimming took 5 bases from V and 0 from J, leaving 8 bases between them. CDR3: CASSDRRSYNEQFF. CDR3 coding DNA: TGTGCCAGCAGTGACCGACGCTCCTACAATGAGCAGTTCTTC.

The chain recombines TRBV4-1 with TRBJ2-1, with 8 nucleotides matching TRBD2. Germline V lookup: CDR1 MGHRA, CDR2 YSYEKL. The V gene end was trimmed by 3 bases and the J gene end by 3 bases; junction bases not matched to a gene: 19. The CDR3 covers 20 residues. CDR3 DNA: TGCGCCAGCAGCCATGGGGACTTTCCAGCGGGAGCATCCGGCTACAATGAGCAGTTCTTC. This translates into CASSHGDFPAGASGYNEQFF.

The rearrangement links TRBV2 to TRBJ1-5, with unresolved D. Germline-derived CDR1 and CDR2 are SNHLY and FYNNEI. V lost 1 base and J 2 bases, leaving 9 bases between the germline ends. The CDR3 has 15 amino acids. The CDR3 nucleotides read TGTGCCAGCAGTGAAGACCCCCCGGGCAATCAGCCCCAGCATTTT. Amino acid sequence: CASSEDPPGNQPQHF.

This chain links TRBV7-2 with TRBJ1-5; no reliable D call. Germline V gene sequence: CDR1 SGHTA, CDR2 FQGNSA. Trimming cost V 2 bases and J 3 bases, with 14 bases left between them. This CDR3 spans 16 amino acids. The CDR3 reads CASSLRSGLTNQPQHF. The CDR3 DNA sequence: TGTGCCAGCAGCTTAAGGTCAGGACTCACCAATCAGCCCCAGCATTTT.

The chain couples TRBV19 to TRBJ1-2; TRBD1 agrees at 8 bases. The V gene end was trimmed by 6 bases and the J gene end by 6 bases; junction bases not matched to a gene: 12. This CDR3 is 15 amino acids long. Germline V gene lookup returns CDR1 LNHDA and CDR2 SQIVND (reference sequence). CDR3 DNA sequence: TGTGCCAGTAGCAAATCTGGGACAGGAGGAGATGGCTACACCTTC. It specifies CASSKSGTGGDGYTF. The whole variable domain, remainder taken from reference TRBV19 and TRBJ1-2, is DGGITQSPKYLFRKEGQNVTLSCEQNLNHDAMYWYRQDPGQGLRLIYYSQIVNDFQKGDIAEGYSVSREKKESFPLTVTSAQKNPTAFYLCASSKSGTGGDGYTFGSGTRLTVV.

This chain joins TRBV15 and TRBJ1-2; 9 bases are a match to TRBD1. This CDR3 contains 16 residues. Germline CDR1 reads LNHNV; CDR2 reads YYDKDF (reference sequence). The ends lost 3 bases at V and 4 bases at J; junction bases unmatched: 9. The chain's CDR3 is CATSSLQDRGSYGYTF. The CDR3, as DNA: TGTGCCACCAGCAGTCTCCAGGACAGGGGTTCCTATGGCTACACCTTC.

This chain connects TRBV5-4 to TRBJ2-1; D is uncertain. CDR3 size: 14 residues. Trimming took 6 bases from V and 4 from J, leaving 14 bases between them. Germline CDR1 and CDR2: SGHNT and YYREEE (reference sequence). In nucleotides, the CDR3 is TGTGCCAGCAAAGATCCGACCAAATACAATGAGCAGTTCTTC. It is translated as CASKDPTKYNEQFF.

The chain has TRBV7-3 and TRBJ1-5, with D unclear. The CDR3 covers 13 residues. Trimming shortened V by 3 bases and J by 7 bases, and 10 bases separated the two germline ends. Germline CDR1 is SGHTA and CDR2 is FQGTGA. CDR3 nucleotides: TGTGCCAGCAGCTTTCAGGCTGAACAGCCCCAGCATTTT. Its protein is CASSFQAEQPQHF.

Only a few counts were recorded for this clone. This chain joins TRBV7-2 and TRBJ1-3, with D perhaps matching TRBD1 (5 bases). CDR1 SGHTA and CDR2 FQGNSA come from the germline V gene. Trimming shortened V by 5 bases and J by 0 bases, and 17 bases separated the two germline ends. This CDR3 comprises 17 residues. CDR3 nucleotides: TGTGCCAGCAGCCGATCCGGGACCGCTCTCTCTGGAAACACCATATATTTT. Its translation is CASSRSGTALSGNTIYF.

V usage is TRBV2 and J usage is TRBJ1-5; D remains unclear. V was clipped by 4 bases and J by 7 bases, with 8 bases between them. CDR3 size: 12 residues. Germline V gene sequence: CDR1 SNHLY, CDR2 FYNNEI. As DNA, the CDR3 is TGTGCCAGCAGTGCGGACTTGCAGCCCCAGCATTTT. This sequence encodes CASSADLQPQHF.

The rearrangement links TRBV11-3 to TRBJ2-2, with D hard to call. Germline V CDR1 and CDR2: SGHNT, YENEEA. CDR3 size: 12 residues. With 6 bases removed from V and 2 bases from J, the gap between germline ends came to 4 bases. CDR3 loop: CASSKNTGELFF. CDR3 nucleotide sequence: TGTGCCAGCAGTAAAAACACCGGGGAGCTGTTTTTT.

This clone was seen a single time. The chain couples TRBV6-1 to TRBJ1-5, with D unclear. The CDR3 has 15 residues. The V and J ends lost 1 base and 4 bases respectively, with 11 bases between them. In germline, CDR1 is MNHNS, CDR2 SASEGT. CDR3 in amino acids: CASSEGIDANQPQHF. The CDR3 DNA follows: TGTGCCAGCAGTGAAGGCATTGACGCTAATCAGCCCCAGCATTTT.

This clone was observed many times. The chain combines TRBV28 with TRBJ1-4; D is uncertain. From germline, CDR1 is MDHEN and CDR2 SYDVKM. CDR3 length: 14 residues. V was cut by 8 bases and J by 10 bases, with 20 bases left in between. The CDR3 reads CASGLSGNKGKLFF. Here the CDR3 DNA reads TGTGCCAGCGGACTTTCGGGCAATAAAGGAAAACTGTTTTTT.

This clone was detected only a few times. The genes are TRBV12-1 and TRBJ2-3; TRBD2 reflects the table's D call only, with no check against the DNA. TRBV12-1 is a recognized pseudogene. The CDR3 is 15 amino acids. The CDR3: CASIPSGKSTDTQYF. DNA of the CDR3: TGTGCCAGCATCCCTAGCGGGAAAAGCACAGATACGCAGTATTTT.

This clone was counted between two and nine times. The V gene is TRBV30, the J gene TRBJ2-1; tentative D call: TRBD2 (6 bases). The CDR3 runs to 11 residues. The V gene lost 5 bases and the J gene lost 9 bases, with 11 bases spanning the gap. Germline V CDR1 and CDR2: GTSNPN, SVGIG (reference sequence). CDR3 loop: CAWGRSGEQFF. The CDR3 DNA reads as TGTGCCTGGGGGAGGAGCGGTGAGCAGTTCTTC.

The V call is TRBV5-1, the J call TRBJ1-1; a weak D match, TRBD1 (6 bases). V was clipped by 2 bases and J by 2 bases, with 13 bases between them. The CDR3 covers 15 residues. Germline-derived CDR1 and CDR2 are SGHRS and YFSETQ. CDR3 in amino acids: CASSLQGQSNTEAFF. DNA for the CDR3: TGCGCCAGCAGCTTACAAGGACAGTCAAACACTGAAGCTTTCTTT.

The chain combines TRBV21-1 with TRBJ1-5; the table names TRBD1, a call not compared with the DNA. TRBV21-1 is designated a pseudogene. The CDR3 is made up of 14 amino acids. CDR3 loop: CASSKGALRQPQHF. The CDR3 DNA reads as TGTGCCAGCAGTAAAGGGGCCCTCAGGCAGCCCCAGCATTTT.

The chain has TRBV4-1 and TRBJ2-1, with 7 bases that match TRBD1. The CDR3 has 19 amino acids. CDR1 and CDR2 (germline): MGHRA, YSYEKL. J was trimmed by 3 bases and V by 5 bases; bases with no gene match: 19. The CDR3 loop reads CASSSRTGPGVYNYNEQFF. The CDR3, as DNA: TGCGCCAGCAGCTCCCGGACAGGACCTGGGGTGTACAACTACAATGAGCAGTTCTTC.

V is TRBV19 and J is TRBJ2-5; the D gene is possibly TRBD1 (6 bases). The CDR3 sequence is 14 residues long. Germline CDR1 LNHDA, CDR2 SQIVND (reference sequence). The V gene lost 3 bases and the J gene lost 4 bases, with 12 bases spanning the gap. The CDR3 protein is CASSMLRDIETQYF. The DNA of the CDR3 is TGTGCCAGTAGTATGTTGAGGGACATAGAGACCCAGTACTTC.

This chain connects TRBV28 to TRBJ1-2, with D tentatively TRBD1 (5 bases). The germline V gene encodes CDR1 MDHEN and CDR2 SYDVKM. The CDR3 loop spans 13 amino acids. Between the trimmed V and J ends, which lost 6 bases and 7 bases, there was a span of 15 bases. In DNA form, the CDR3 reads TGTGCCAGCAGACCTGGGGGATTCGGTGGCTACACCTTC. As protein: CASRPGGFGGYTF.

This clone was detected once. V usage is TRBV19 and J usage is TRBJ1-1, with D uncertain. Germline loops: CDR1 LNHDA, CDR2 SQIVND (reference sequence). This CDR3 has 13 amino acids. V was cut by 1 base and J by 3 bases, with 6 bases left in between. Here the CDR3 DNA reads TGTGCCAGTAGTATAGCACAGTACACTGAAGCTTTCTTT. Its translation: CASSIAQYTEAFF.

The chain uses TRBV11-2 and TRBJ2-1; the D gene could be TRBD1 or TRBD2 (5 bases each). V was pared by 1 base and J by 9 bases, with 7 bases between. Germline V gene sequence: CDR1 SGHAT, CDR2 FQNNGV. This CDR3 has 12 amino acids. For the CDR3, the DNA is TGTGCCAGCAGCTTAGGGGACCGTGAGCAGTTCTTC. Its translation: CASSLGDREQFF.

The chain uses TRBV29-1 and TRBJ2-1, with D perhaps TRBD1 or TRBD2 (5 bases each). CDR1 SQVTM and CDR2 ANQGSEA come from the germline V gene. V shed 3 bases and J shed 3 bases, with 24 bases lying between them. CDR3 length equals 18 residues. This CDR3 reads CSVERTWGISGRYNEQFF. CDR3 nucleotides: TGCAGCGTTGAGAGGACGTGGGGGATCAGTGGGCGCTACAATGAGCAGTTCTTC.

V usage is TRBV5-6 and J usage is TRBJ2-5; TRBD2 matches at 13 bases. J gave up 5 bases and V 2 bases, and 3 bases lay outside the gene matches. The V gene's germline CDR1 is SGHDT and CDR2 YYEEEE. The CDR3 runs to 15 residues. CDR3 sequence (DNA): TGTGCCAGCAGCTTCCGGACTAGCGGGAGTGAGACCCAGTACTTC. It is translated as CASSFRTSGSETQYF.

The chain carries TRBV2 and TRBJ1-2; 8 nucleotides align to TRBD1. Germline V gives CDR1 SNHLY, CDR2 FYNNEI. There are 15 residues in the CDR3. The V segment lost 3 bases and the J segment 3 bases; nucleotides outside the gene matches: 6. The DNA of the CDR3 is TGTGCCAGCAGTGACGGGACAGGAGGGGACTATGGCTACACCTTC. It is translated as CASSDGTGGDYGYTF. The variable domain in full, with the rest retrieved from reference TRBV2 and TRBJ1-2, is EPEVTQTPSHQVTQMGQEVILRCVPISNHLYFYWYRQILGQKVEFLVSFYNNEISEKSEIFDDQFSVERPDGSNFTLKIRSTKLEDSAMYFCASSDGTGGDYGYTFGSGTRLTVV.

The gene calls are TRBV6-1 and TRBJ1-1; D ambiguous. Trimming pared 2 bases from V and 3 bases from J, leaving 7 bases between. Germline V gene data show CDR1 as MNHNS and CDR2 as SASEGT. The CDR3 is 13 residues long. The DNA for the CDR3 is TGTGCCAGCAGTGAAATGGAGGACACTGAAGCTTTCTTT. Translated: CASSEMEDTEAFF.

The count of this clone is one. V gene TRBV11-3 combines with J gene TRBJ1-1; D is ambiguous. The CDR3 contains 13 residues. Trimming took 3 bases from V and 3 from J, leaving 8 bases between them. The germline V gene has CDR1 SGHNT and CDR2 YENEEA. The CDR3 DNA is TGTGCCAGCAGCTTCATGCTCCACACTGAAGCTTTCTTT. This gives the protein CASSFMLHTEAFF.